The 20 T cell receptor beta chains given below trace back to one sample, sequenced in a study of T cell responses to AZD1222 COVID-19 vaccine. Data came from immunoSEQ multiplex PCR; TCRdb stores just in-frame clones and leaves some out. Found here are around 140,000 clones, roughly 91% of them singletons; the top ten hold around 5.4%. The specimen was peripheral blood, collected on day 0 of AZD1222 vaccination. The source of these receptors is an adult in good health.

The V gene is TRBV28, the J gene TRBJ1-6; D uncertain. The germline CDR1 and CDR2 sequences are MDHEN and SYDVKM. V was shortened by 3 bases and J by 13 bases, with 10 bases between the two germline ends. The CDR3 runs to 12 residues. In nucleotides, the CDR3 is TGTGCCAGCAGTTTGGAGCGGCTTCCCCTCCACTTT. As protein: CASSLERLPLHF.

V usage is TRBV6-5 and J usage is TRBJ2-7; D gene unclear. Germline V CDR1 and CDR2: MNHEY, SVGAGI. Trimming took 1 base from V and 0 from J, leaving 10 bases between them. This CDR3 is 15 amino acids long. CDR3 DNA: TGTGCCAGCAGTTACTTTGGCGGATCCTCCTACGAGCAGTACTTC. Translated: CASSYFGGSSYEQYF.

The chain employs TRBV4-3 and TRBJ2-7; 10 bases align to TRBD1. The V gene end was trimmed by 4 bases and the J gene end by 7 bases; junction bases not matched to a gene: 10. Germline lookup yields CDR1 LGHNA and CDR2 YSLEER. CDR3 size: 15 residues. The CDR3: CASSPRTGGNHEQYF. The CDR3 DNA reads TGCGCCAGCAGCCCTAGGACAGGGGGTAATCATGAGCAGTACTTC.

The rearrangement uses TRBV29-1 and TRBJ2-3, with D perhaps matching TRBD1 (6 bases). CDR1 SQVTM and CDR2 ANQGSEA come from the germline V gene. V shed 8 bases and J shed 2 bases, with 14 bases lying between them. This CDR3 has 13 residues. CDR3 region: CSLRGRATDTQYF. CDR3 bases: TGCAGCCTCAGGGGCAGGGCCACAGATACGCAGTATTTT.

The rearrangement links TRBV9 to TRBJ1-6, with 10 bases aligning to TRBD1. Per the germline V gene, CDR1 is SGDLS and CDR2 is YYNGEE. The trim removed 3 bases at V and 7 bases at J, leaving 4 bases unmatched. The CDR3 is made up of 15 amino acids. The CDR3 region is CASSGRQGANSPLHF. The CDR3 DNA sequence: TGTGCCAGCAGCGGACGACAGGGGGCGAATTCACCCCTCCACTTT.

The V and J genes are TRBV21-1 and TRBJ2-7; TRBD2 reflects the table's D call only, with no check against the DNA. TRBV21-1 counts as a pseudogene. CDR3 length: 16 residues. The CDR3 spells CASSKGERTLSYEQYF. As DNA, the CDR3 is TGTGCCAGCAGCAAAGGGGAGAGGACCTTGTCCTACGAGCAGTACTTC.

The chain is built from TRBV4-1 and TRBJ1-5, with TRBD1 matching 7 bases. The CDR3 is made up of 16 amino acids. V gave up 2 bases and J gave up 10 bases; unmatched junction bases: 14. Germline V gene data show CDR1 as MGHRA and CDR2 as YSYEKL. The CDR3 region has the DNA TGCGCCAGCAGCCAAATAGGGGGCGGGGGCTTAGGCCCCCAGCATTTT. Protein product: CASSQIGGGGLGPQHF.

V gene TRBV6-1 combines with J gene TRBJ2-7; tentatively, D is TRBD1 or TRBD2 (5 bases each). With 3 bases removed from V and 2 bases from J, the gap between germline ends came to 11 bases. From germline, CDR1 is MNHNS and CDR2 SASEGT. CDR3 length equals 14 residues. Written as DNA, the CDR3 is TGTGCCAGCAGTGACCGGGGCCTAGCCTACGAGCAGTACTTC. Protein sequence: CASSDRGLAYEQYF.

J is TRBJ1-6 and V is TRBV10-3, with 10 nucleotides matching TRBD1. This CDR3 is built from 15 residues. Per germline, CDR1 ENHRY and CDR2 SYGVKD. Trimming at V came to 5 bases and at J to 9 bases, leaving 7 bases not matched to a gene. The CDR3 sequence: CAISMGQGTGSPLHF. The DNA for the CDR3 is TGTGCCATCAGTATGGGACAGGGGACGGGTTCACCCCTCCACTTT.

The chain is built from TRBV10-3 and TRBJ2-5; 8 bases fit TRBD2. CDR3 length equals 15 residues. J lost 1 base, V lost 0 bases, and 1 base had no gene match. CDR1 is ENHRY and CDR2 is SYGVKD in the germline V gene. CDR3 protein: CAISESAGAQETQYF. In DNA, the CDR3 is TGTGCCATCAGTGAGTCAGCGGGGGCCCAAGAGACCCAGTACTTC.

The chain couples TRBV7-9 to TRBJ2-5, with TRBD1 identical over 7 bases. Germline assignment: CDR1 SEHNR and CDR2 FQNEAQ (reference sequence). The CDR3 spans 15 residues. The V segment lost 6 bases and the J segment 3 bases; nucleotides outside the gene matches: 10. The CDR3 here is CASSFRQGSKETQYF. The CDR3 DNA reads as TGTGCCAGCAGTTTCAGACAGGGAAGTAAAGAGACCCAGTACTTC.

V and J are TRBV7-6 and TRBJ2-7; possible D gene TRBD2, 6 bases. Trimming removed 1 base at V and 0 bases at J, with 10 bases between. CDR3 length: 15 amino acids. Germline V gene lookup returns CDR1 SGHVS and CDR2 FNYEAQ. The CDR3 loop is CASSLGGGISYEQYF. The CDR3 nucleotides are TGTGCCAGCAGCTTAGGTGGCGGGATCTCCTACGAGCAGTACTTC.

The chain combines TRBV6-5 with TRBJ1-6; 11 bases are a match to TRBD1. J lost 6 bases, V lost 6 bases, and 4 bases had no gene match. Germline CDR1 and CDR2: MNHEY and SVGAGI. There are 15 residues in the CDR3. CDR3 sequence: CASSSGTGGNSPLHF. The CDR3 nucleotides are TGTGCCAGCAGCTCCGGGACAGGGGGTAATTCACCCCTCCACTTT.

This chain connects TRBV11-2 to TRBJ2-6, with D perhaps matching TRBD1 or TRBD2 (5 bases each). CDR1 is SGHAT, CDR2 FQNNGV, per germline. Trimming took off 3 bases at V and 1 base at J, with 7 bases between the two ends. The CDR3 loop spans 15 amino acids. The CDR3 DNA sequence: TGTGCCAGCAGCTTGAGGGGATCTGGGGCCAACGTCCTGACTTTC. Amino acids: CASSLRGSGANVLTF. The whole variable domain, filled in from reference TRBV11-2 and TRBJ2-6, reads EAGVAQSPRYKIIEKRQSVAFWCNPISGHATLYWYQQILGQGPKLLIQFQNNGVVDDSQLPKDRFSAERLKGVDSTLKIQPAKLEDSAVYLCASSLRGSGANVLTFGAGSRLTVL.

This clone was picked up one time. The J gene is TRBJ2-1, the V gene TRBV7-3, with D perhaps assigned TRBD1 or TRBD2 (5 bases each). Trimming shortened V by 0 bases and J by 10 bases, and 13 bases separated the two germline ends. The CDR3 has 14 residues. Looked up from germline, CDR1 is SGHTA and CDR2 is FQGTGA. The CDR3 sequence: CASSLTGPSREQFF. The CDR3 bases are TGTGCCAGCAGCTTAACGGGACCGTCGCGGGAGCAGTTCTTC.

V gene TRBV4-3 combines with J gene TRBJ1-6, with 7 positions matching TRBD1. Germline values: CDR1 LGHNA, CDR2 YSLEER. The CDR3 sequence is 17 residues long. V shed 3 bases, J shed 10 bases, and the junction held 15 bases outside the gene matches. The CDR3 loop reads CASSQDRRVKEYSPLHF. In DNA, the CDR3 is TGCGCCAGCAGCCAGGACAGGAGGGTTAAAGAATACTCACCCCTCCACTTT.

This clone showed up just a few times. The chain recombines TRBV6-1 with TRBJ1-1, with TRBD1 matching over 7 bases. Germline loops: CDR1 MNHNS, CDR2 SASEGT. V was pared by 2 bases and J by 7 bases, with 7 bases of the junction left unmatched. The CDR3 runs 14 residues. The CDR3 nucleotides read TGTGCCAGCAGTGAATCGGGACAGCGGGGTGAAGCTTTCTTT. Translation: CASSESGQRGEAFF.

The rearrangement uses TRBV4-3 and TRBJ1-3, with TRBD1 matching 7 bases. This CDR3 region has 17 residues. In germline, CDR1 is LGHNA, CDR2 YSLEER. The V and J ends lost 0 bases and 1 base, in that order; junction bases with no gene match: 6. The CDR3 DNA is TGCGCCAGCAGCCAAGACTACCGGGACAGATCTGGAAACACCATATATTTT. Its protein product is CASSQDYRDRSGNTIYF.

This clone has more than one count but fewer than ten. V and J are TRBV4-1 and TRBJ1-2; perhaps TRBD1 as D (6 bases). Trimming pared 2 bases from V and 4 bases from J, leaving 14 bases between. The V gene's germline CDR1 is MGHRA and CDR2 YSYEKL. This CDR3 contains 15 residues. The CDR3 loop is CASSQYAVQGYGYTF. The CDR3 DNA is TGCGCCAGCAGCCAATACGCCGTACAGGGCTATGGCTACACCTTC.

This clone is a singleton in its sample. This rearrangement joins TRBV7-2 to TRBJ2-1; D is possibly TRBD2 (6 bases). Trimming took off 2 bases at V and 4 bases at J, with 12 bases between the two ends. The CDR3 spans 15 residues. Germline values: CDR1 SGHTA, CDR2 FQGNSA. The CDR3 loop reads CASSLSGGIYNEQFF. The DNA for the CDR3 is TGTGCCAGCAGCTTAAGTGGCGGGATTTACAATGAGCAGTTCTTC.